This paragraph reports one TCR beta chain. Its target is unknown. This CDR3 region has 14 residues. Germline V gives CDR1 LNHDA, CDR2 SQIVND (reference sequence). Between the trimmed V and J ends, which lost 7 bases and 4 bases, there was a span of 16 bases. This entry belongs to a study of T cell responses to AZD1222 COVID-19 vaccine. The data were produced by immunoSEQ multiplex PCR, yet TCRdb's version contains in-frame clones alone and is incomplete. The table records approximately 140,000 clones, more than 80% of them present only once. General study results and limits: Seropositivity was recorded at baseline in only a handful of AZD1222 recipients. No day 14 peak samples; only post-peak repertoires were characterized.

Source: peripheral blood, taken on day 0 of AZD1222 vaccination. The source is an adult in good health. The rearrangement links TRBV19 to TRBJ1-1; D gene ambiguous. The chain's CDR3 is CASTPGQWSTEAFF. The CDR3 region has the DNA TGTGCCAGTACCCCCGGCCAGTGGAGCACTGAAGCTTTCTTT.